The entry below gives a single TCR beta chain sequence along with its context. The target antigen is unknown. Germline V gives CDR1 SEHNR, CDR2 FQNEAQ (reference sequence). The CDR3 extends over 17 amino acids. With V trimmed by 5 bases and J by 0 bases, 13 bases remained unmatched. The sample comes from a study of cytomegalovirus exposure and HLA in healthy donors. General study results and limits: The authors listed approximately 150 TCR beta chains as cytomegalovirus-associated. In a later analysis, an Asian-associated ancestry cluster reportedly showed fewer N-insertions than the roughly 690-donor mean.

The PCR ran on 60 Vbeta and 13 Jbeta primers. Only in-frame clones appear in the TCRdb table, and some are missing; sequencing was by immunoSEQ multiplex PCR. The sample lists 90,000 or so clones, 80% to 90% occurring once. J is TRBJ2-7 and V is TRBV7-9, with 7 bases matching TRBD1. The TCR was taken from a man younger than 45 in good health and CMV-seropositive. Specimen: PBMCs. DNA of the CDR3: TGTGCCAGCAGCCCAACCCGGGACAGCGAGAGCTCCTACGAGCAGTACTTC. It yields the protein CASSPTRDSESSYEQYF.